The source of this TCR beta chain is a study of cytomegalovirus exposure and HLA in healthy donors (TCRdb year 2017). Concerning the study at large: According to an earlier analysis of a few hundred of the donors, about 190 million T cells yielded 95 million to 140 million unique TCR beta sequences and about 300 Gb of sequence data. A later genetic analysis used genome-wide SNP genotypes for about 60% of the roughly 700 donors, treating that subset as a discovery cohort. On average, about 200,000 unique TCR beta nucleotide sequences were sequenced per donor among fewer than 500 genotyped donors of the cohort, with roughly a sixth of those sequences being non-productive. In a later analysis, previously published TCR beta repertoires from 550 to 700 donors were re-analyzed and high-resolution HLA genotyping was added so that TCR occurrence patterns could be studied. The T cell repertoires of under 750 subjects were profiled by immunosequencing and related to cytomegalovirus serostatus. Typing coverage varied by locus: roughly 629-640 donors for A, B, C, DRB1 and DQB1; about 520 for DQA1; over 600 for DPA1; approximately 450 for DPB1. Of the approximately 400 genotyped donors, 81% fell in the genetic ancestry cluster associated with self-reported Caucasian donors. Because of strong linkage in the cohort, roughly five DR-DQ haplotypes were treated as single units for association and clustering. The study was designed to test whether signatures of past pathogen exposure could be identified by cataloging public T cell receptors. Besides the first cohort of around 670 subjects, a separate validation cohort made up of 120 different subjects was used. An early release that covered about 640 HLA-typed donors contained around 300 gigabases of sequencing data and tens of millions of unique TCR sequences. Every repertoire in the discovery cohort had been generated on one and the same sequencing platform. Rather than using new phenotypic data, the later analysis identified candidate immune exposures from TCR beta sequences and from how often those sequences occurred across donors. Donor age, sex, ethnicity and CMV serostatus were compiled together with the repertoire data. To predict cytomegalovirus infection status, the study combined high-throughput TCR immunosequencing, statistical association of individual TCRs with disease status, and machine learning. HLA typing covered class I and class II loci at four-digit resolution. An earlier analysis of nearly 600 of the donors applied high-throughput TCR beta sequencing to assess whether each TCR beta V gene segment acted as functional or pseudogenic.

The cohort was made up of under 800 healthy bone marrow donors. At the time of sampling, every cohort member was nominally healthy, though immune exposures that went unrecorded were likely present. The donor was CMV seronegative and belonged to the group of 350 or so seronegative cohort members. Every donor gave a peripheral blood sample, and the peripheral blood mononuclear cells from that sample were used for TCR beta sequencing. The Qiagen DNeasy Blood Extraction Kit was used to extract genomic DNA from the blood cell samples. Library preparation was by the immunoSEQ multiplex PCR assay. A mixture of 60 forward primers for TCR Vbeta segments and 13 reverse primers for TCR Jbeta segments was used in the multiplex PCR. The CDR3 region of rearranged TCR beta genes was amplified from genomic DNA with a multiplex PCR assay. The Illumina HiSeq System was used to sequence the amplified TCR beta libraries as 87-base-pair reads. Turning to the authors' computational methods: In a later analysis, about 80 million unique TCR beta chains were counted across the 500 to 850 repertoires, and about 10 million of these chains were shared by at least two donors. Raw reads were error-corrected and collapsed into unique sequences with a nearest-neighbor algorithm that merged closely related sequences to remove PCR and sequencing errors. V, D and J gene segments were assigned by aligning CDR3 sequences to IMGT reference sequences. For a sequence to be retained, at least a six-nucleotide match to both a V gene segment and a J gene segment was required. A rearrangement counted as productive if the CDR3 had no stop codons and remained in frame with V and J, and every other rearrangement counted as non-productive. Following IMGT convention, CDR3 was defined as the stretch from the second conserved V-encoded cysteine to the conserved J-encoded phenylalanine. In an earlier analysis of roughly 610 of the donors, sequences lacking an unambiguous match to a single V gene segment were excluded. An earlier analysis of 450 to 650 of the donors called V segments functional above 56.7% productive rearrangements and segregating when the between-donor standard deviation exceeded 5%. A statistical classification framework was built to diagnose cytomegalovirus status from the catalog of TCR beta chain sequences. In a later analysis, TCR nucleotide sequences were compared against IMGT/GENE-DB human TR gene sequences so that V and J genes could be assigned. Using the TCRdist pipeline, a later analysis assigned CDR3 sequences along with most-parsimonious VDJ recombination scenarios. In a later analysis, every TCR beta chain was defined by the combination of its CDR3 amino acid sequence and its V-gene family, and reads without a unique V-gene family were dropped. As a way to deal with suspected cross-contamination and a sequencing artifact, a later analysis dropped roughly 600 nucleotide sequences that were highly shared and had low generation probability. In a later analysis, a clonal expansion index for each public chain was calculated from normalized within-repertoire ranks of inferred template counts. In a later analysis, generation probabilities were computed with a VDJ recombination model fitted to out-of-frame rearrangements, and the resulting probabilities were checked against IGoR. A later analysis scored TCR-TCR, TCR-HLA and TCR-CMV co-occurrence with hypergeometric tests, applying a repertoire-size bias correction to TCR pairs. A later analysis estimated false discovery rates by permuting HLA or CMV assignments 20 times. In a later analysis, co-occurring TCRs were grouped using DBSCAN, with TCRdist sequence similarity added in when clustering inside HLA-allele-positive subsets. Co-occurrence clustering excluded repertoires with fewer than 30,000 or more than 120,000 public chains, plus five with anomalous nucleotide sharing. As stored in TCRdb, this immuneACCESS dataset retains in-frame rearrangements with V and J assigned. A fraction of the clones does not appear; measured against another copy, unresolved V genes explain less than half of the discrepancy, and the remainder lacks a known reason. V, J and clone size are taken as reported in that table, and D and trimming were inferred from the DNA itself. The sample table records roughly 180,000 clones; roughly 74% of these occur just once. The ten largest clones take up about 3% of the sample.

A word on this clone: Which antigen it targets is not known. Qualities for individual bases were not recorded, and no much larger clone is one base off.

On the study overall, not on this receptor specifically: A later genetic analysis associated a missense DCLRE1C variant with V-gene and J-gene trimming of TCR beta chains, and an independent cohort replicated the association. Linkage disequilibrium might explain the correlated functional status among segregating V segments, but an unknown experimental factor could not be excluded. A few of the identified cytomegalovirus-associated TCR beta chains were confirmed in vitro to be specific for cytomegalovirus antigens. Compared with the approximately 720-donor mean, donors in an Asian-associated ancestry cluster had fewer N-insertions in productive TCRs, according to a later genetic analysis. When HLA alleles, especially DR and DQ, strongly co-occurred, TCR associations were difficult to assign to individual alleles. Cytomegalovirus status was reported to be diagnosed by the classifier with high specificity and sensitivity in both the original and validation cohorts. The presence/absence analyses assumed that sequencing depth was roughly uniform across donors, and that assumption may not be true. The cohort was sequenced for TCR beta chains only, and without alpha or paired-chain data the features that could be detected were limited. Most TCR sequences were seen in very few donors, while some public TCRs were found in many individuals. A cluster of highly shared sequence variants was judged likely to be a technical artifact of the sequencing pipeline. A further reported finding was that TCR beta sequences accurately predicted the HLA-A and HLA-B alleles for most subjects in the first cohort. A later analysis found that HLA-associated TCR beta chains were more clonally expanded and had lower generation probabilities than equally common non-associated chains. According to a later analysis, most CMV-associated TCR beta chains appeared to be HLA-restricted, and the HLA associations seemed to be driven largely by CMV exposure. In an earlier analysis of about 600 of the donors, most TCR beta V segments appeared in productive rearrangements about 90% or about 30% of the time, broadly matching IMGT annotations. In a later analysis, the rate of TCR association differed among HLA loci, with DRB1 alleles having the most associated TCRs and HLA-C alleles having the fewest. Some IMGT-functional V segments, including TRBV6-2 and TRBV6-3, could not be distinguished by the 87-base-pair reads and were therefore excluded. Because counts were too low, 15 to 20 rarely observed V segments, including chromosome 9 orphons, were excluded from the earlier analysis of around 590 of the donors. It was suggested by the authors that the approach could potentially be generalized to other disease states and immunological phenotypes. Because HLA typing was unavailable for some donors at each locus, only the typed subset was used in association tests. Immune exposure information for the cohort was limited to CMV serostatus. A total of roughly 160 TCR beta chains were listed by the study as associated with cytomegalovirus. According to a later analysis, parvovirus B19, influenza, CMV and Epstein-Barr virus appeared linked to several top co-occurrence clusters. A later analysis associated 16,951 TCR beta sequences with specific HLA alleles at a false discovery rate of 0.05.

CDR1 MGHRA and CDR2 YSYEKL are derived from the germline V gene. V is pared back by 3 bases and J by 6 bases, with 8 bases lying between the germline termini. Including cysteine and phenylalanine, the CDR3 has 13 amino acids. The only DNA kept is the CDR3, 39 bases in frame from the first base. Sequencing input: PBMCs. The chain is assembled from TRBV4-1 and TRBJ2-2; matching of 6 bases hints at TRBD1 as the D gene. The sequence was collected from a female donor in good health and CMV-seronegative. The CDR3 here reads CASSHPGAGELFF. The DNA sequence is as follows: TGCGCCAGCAGCCATCCAGGGGCCGGGGAGCTGTTTTTT.